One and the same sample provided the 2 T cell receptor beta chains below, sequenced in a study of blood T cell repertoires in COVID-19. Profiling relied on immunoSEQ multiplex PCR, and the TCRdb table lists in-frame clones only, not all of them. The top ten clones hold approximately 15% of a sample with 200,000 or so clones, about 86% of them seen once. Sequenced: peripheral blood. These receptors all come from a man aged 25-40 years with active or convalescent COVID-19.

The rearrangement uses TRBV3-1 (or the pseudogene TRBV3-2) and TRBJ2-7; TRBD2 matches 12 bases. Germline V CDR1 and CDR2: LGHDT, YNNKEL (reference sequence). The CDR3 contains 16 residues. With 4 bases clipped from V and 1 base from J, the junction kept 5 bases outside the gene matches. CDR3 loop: CASSPGLAGKSYEQYV. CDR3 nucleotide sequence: TGTGCCAGCAGCCCCGGACTAGCGGGGAAGTCCTACGAGCAGTACGTC.

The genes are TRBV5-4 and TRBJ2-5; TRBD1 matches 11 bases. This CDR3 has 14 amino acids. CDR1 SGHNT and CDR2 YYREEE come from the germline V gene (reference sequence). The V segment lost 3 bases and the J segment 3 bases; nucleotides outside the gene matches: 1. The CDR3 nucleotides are TGTGCCAGCAGCTGGGACAGGGGGGAAGAGACCCAGTACTTC. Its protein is CASSWDRGEETQYF.